This entry lists 3 T cell receptor beta chains sequenced from one sample in a study of T cell changes during pregnancy in multiple sclerosis. Clones were sequenced by immunoSEQ multiplex PCR, and TCRdb holds only the in-frame ones, with some missing. The table shows some 51,000 clones, with under 95% occurring only once. Sequencing used CD4+ T cells from peripheral blood mononuclear cells, obtained in the second trimester of pregnancy. The receptors here all came from a female donor with multiple sclerosis, enrolled in a pregnancy study.

The V call is TRBV7-2, the J call TRBJ2-6; D unresolved. The germline gives CDR1 SGHTA, CDR2 FQGNSA. CDR3 length: 15 amino acids. V dropped 6 bases and J dropped 0 bases, with 9 bases sitting between them. CDR3 sequence: CASRAPNSGANVLTF. The DNA for the CDR3 is TGTGCCAGCAGGGCACCCAACTCTGGGGCCAACGTCCTGACTTTC. Combining the CDR3 with reference TRBV7-2 and TRBJ2-6 gives the whole variable domain GAGVSQSPSNKVTEKGKDVELRCDPISGHTALYWYRQSLGQGLEFLIYFQGNSAPDKSGLPSDRFSAERTGGSVSTLTIQRTQQEDSAVYLCASRAPNSGANVLTFGAGSRLTVL.

The chain is built from TRBV11-2 and TRBJ1-2; 9 nucleotides align to TRBD1. V gave up 4 bases and J gave up 6 bases; unmatched junction bases: 9. The CDR3 consists of 15 residues. Germline CDR1 SGHAT, CDR2 FQNNGV. The CDR3 nucleotides read TGTGCCAGCAGCTCTCGCCTAACAGGGGGCCATGGCTACACCTTC. It codes for CASSSRLTGGHGYTF. The variable domain in full, with the rest retrieved from reference TRBV11-2 and TRBJ1-2, is EAGVAQSPRYKIIEKRQSVAFWCNPISGHATLYWYQQILGQGPKLLIQFQNNGVVDDSQLPKDRFSAERLKGVDSTLKIQPAKLEDSAVYLCASSSRLTGGHGYTFGSGTRLTVV.

This chain uses TRBV19 with TRBJ2-5, with 7 bases that match TRBD2. Germline loops: CDR1 LNHDA, CDR2 SQIVND (reference sequence). This CDR3 region has 14 residues. V trimming: 3 bases; J trimming: 9 bases; junction bases outside the gene matches: 10. CDR3 sequence: CASSIGAGIRSQYF. The CDR3 nucleotides are TGTGCCAGTAGTATCGGAGCGGGGATACGGTCCCAGTACTTC.